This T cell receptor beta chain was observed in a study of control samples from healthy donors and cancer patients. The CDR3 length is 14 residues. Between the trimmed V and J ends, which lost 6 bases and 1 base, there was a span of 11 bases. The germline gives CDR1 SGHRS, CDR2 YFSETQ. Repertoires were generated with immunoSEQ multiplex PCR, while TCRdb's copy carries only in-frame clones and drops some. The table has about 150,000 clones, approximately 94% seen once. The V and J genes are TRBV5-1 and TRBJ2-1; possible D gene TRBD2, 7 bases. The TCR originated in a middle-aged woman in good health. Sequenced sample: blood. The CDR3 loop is CASKGRGSYNEQFF. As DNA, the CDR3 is TGCGCCAGCAAAGGGAGGGGGTCCTACAATGAGCAGTTCTTC. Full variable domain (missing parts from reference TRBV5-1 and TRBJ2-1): KAGVTQTPRYLIKTRGQQVTLSCSPISGHRSVSWYQQTPGQGLQFLFEYFSETQRNKGNFPGRFSGRQFSNSRSEMNVSTLELGDSALYLCASKGRGSYNEQFFGPGTRLTVL.